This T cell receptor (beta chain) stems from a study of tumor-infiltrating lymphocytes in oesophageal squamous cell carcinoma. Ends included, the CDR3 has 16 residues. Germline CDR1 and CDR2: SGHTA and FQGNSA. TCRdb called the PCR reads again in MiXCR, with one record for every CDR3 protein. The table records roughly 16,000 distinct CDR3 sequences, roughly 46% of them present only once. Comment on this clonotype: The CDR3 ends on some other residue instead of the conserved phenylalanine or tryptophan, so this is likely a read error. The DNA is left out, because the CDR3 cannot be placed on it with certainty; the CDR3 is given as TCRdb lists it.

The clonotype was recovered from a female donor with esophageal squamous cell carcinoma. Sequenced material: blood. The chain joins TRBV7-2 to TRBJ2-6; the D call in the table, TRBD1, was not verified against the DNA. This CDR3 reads CASSLQAGANEQYFGA.